Below, 31 T cell receptor beta chains from the same sample are listed, as sequenced in a study of CD8+ T cells in alopecia areata. As the sequencing template, cDNA was produced by extracting RNA and reverse transcribing it. Assay used: immunoSEQ multiplex PCR; TCRdb lists only in-frame clones, some missing. Of approximately 210,000 clones listed, 64% are singletons. The treatment was: oral pan-JAK inhibitor, 5-10 mg twice daily. Sequencing used CD4+ T cells sorted from blood, obtained at week 4, from a patient treated with tofacitinib. All receptors derive from a human donor with alopecia areata.

The chain employs TRBV27 and TRBJ1-6; D uncertain. V dropped 0 bases and J dropped 10 bases, with 7 bases sitting between them. Germline CDR1 MNHEY, CDR2 SMNVEV (reference sequence). The CDR3 is 13 amino acids. For the CDR3, the DNA is TGTGCCAGCAGTTTATCTTGGGAGTCACCCCTCCACTTT. It codes for CASSLSWESPLHF.

The chain couples TRBV19 to TRBJ1-1; possibly TRBD1 for D (6 bases). Germline CDR1 reads LNHDA; CDR2 reads SQIVND (reference sequence). V was clipped by 4 bases and J by 4 bases, with 10 bases between them. The CDR3 has 13 amino acids. The CDR3 loop is CASSTGVGTEAFF. For the CDR3, the DNA is TGTGCCAGTAGTACAGGGGTCGGCACTGAAGCTTTCTTT.

This clone was counted a few times. The chain recombines TRBV27 with TRBJ1-2; 7 bases fit TRBD1. CDR1 is MNHEY, CDR2 SMNVEV, per germline (reference sequence). The length of the CDR3 is 15 residues. The J segment lost 2 bases and the V segment lost 5 bases, leaving 8 bases of the junction unmatched. The CDR3 reads CASSPTTGRNYGYTF. CDR3 sequence (DNA): TGTGCCAGCAGTCCGACGACAGGGCGCAACTATGGCTACACCTTC.

The rearrangement links TRBV7-9 to TRBJ2-1; 7 bases align to TRBD1. Germline-derived CDR1 and CDR2 are SEHNR and FQNEAQ (reference sequence). The CDR3 runs to 15 residues. Trimming cost V 4 bases and J 4 bases; bases outside gene matches: 7. This CDR3 reads CASSSAGTAYNEQFF. The CDR3 region has the DNA TGTGCCAGCAGCTCCGCCGGGACAGCTTACAATGAGCAGTTCTTC. The full variable domain, completed using reference TRBV7-9 and TRBJ2-1, is DTGVSQNPRHKITKRGQNVTFRCDPISEHNRLYWYRQTLGQGPEFLTYFQNEAQLEKSRLLSDRFSAERPKGSFSTLEIQRTEQGDSAMYLCASSSAGTAYNEQFFGPGTRLTVL.

The genes are TRBV10-2 and TRBJ2-3; the D is unclear. This CDR3 is 14 amino acids long. Germline values: CDR1 WSHSY, CDR2 SAAADI. V was cut by 8 bases and J by 10 bases, with 22 bases left in between. The CDR3 sequence is CASAPGVWGQPQYF. CDR3 in DNA: TGCGCCAGCGCCCCTGGAGTCTGGGGTCAACCGCAGTATTTT.

A note on this clone: The same CDR3 is also encoded by other DNA sequences in this sample. The chain combines TRBV7-9 with TRBJ1-2; D may be TRBD1 (5 bases). CDR1 SEHNR and CDR2 FQNEAQ come from the germline V gene (reference sequence). The CDR3 sequence is 13 residues long. With 4 bases removed from V and 8 bases from J, the gap between germline ends came to 14 bases. CDR3 bases: TGTGCCAGCAGCTCGGGACCTTCTCGCGGCTACACCTTC. Translated, it gives CASSSGPSRGYTF.

This chain joins TRBV6-6 and TRBJ1-1, with a tentative D call TRBD1 (6 bases). Germline V gene sequence: CDR1 MNHNY, CDR2 SVGAGI (reference sequence). This CDR3 has 14 residues. Trimming shortened V by 7 bases and J by 4 bases, and 16 bases separated the two germline ends. CDR3 region: CASTPRGVLTEAFF. The CDR3 bases are TGTGCCAGCACTCCGAGGGGGGTCCTCACTGAAGCTTTCTTT.

The chain recombines TRBV4-2 with TRBJ1-5; TRBD1 is a possible D gene (5 bases). CDR3 size: 17 residues. Trimming removed 0 bases at V and 6 bases at J, with 18 bases between. In germline, CDR1 is LGHNA, CDR2 YNFKEQ. DNA for the CDR3: TGTGCCAGCAGCCAAGATCTCGGCCAGCCCCAGGGTCAGCCCCAGCATTTT. Translated, it gives CASSQDLGQPQGQPQHF.

This clone turned up a few times. The rearrangement uses TRBV7-2 and TRBJ1-3, with 7 bases lining up with TRBD1. The germline gives CDR1 SGHTA, CDR2 FQGNSA. The CDR3 runs 15 residues. With V trimmed by 4 bases and J by 1 base, 4 bases remained unmatched. CDR3 sequence reads: CASSSGQISGNTIYF. The CDR3 DNA is TGTGCCAGCAGCTCGGGACAGATATCTGGAAACACCATATATTTT.

This chain links TRBV7-6 with TRBJ2-5; no firm D call. The V end was cut by 4 bases, the J end by 4 bases, with 10 bases between. This CDR3 is 13 amino acids long. Germline CDR1 SGHVS, CDR2 FNYEAQ. CDR3 amino acids: CASSSQFGETQYF. CDR3 DNA sequence: TGTGCCAGCAGCTCCCAGTTTGGAGAGACCCAGTACTTC.

The rearrangement uses TRBV7-2 and TRBJ1-6; D may be TRBD1 (6 bases). CDR1 SGHTA and CDR2 FQGNSA come from the germline V gene. This CDR3 is built from 14 residues. V was shortened by 5 bases and J by 10 bases, with 15 bases between the two germline ends. This chain's CDR3 is CASSPRQGRSPLHF. The CDR3 bases are TGTGCCAGCAGCCCGAGGCAGGGGCGATCACCCCTCCACTTT.

This clone was seen a few times. V gene TRBV6-5 combines with J gene TRBJ2-7; 7 nucleotides align to TRBD1. Per the germline V gene, CDR1 is MNHEY and CDR2 is SVGAGI. Trimming took 4 bases from V and 3 from J; bases not matched to a gene: 3. There are 13 residues in the CDR3. CDR3 bases: TGTGCCAGCAGTTTGCGACAGGGCTACGAGCAGTACTTC. It specifies CASSLRQGYEQYF.

This rearrangement joins TRBV19 to TRBJ1-5; D might be TRBD1 (5 bases). This CDR3 is 15 amino acids long. Germline V CDR1 and CDR2: LNHDA, SQIVND (reference sequence). V was trimmed by 5 bases and J by 2 bases, leaving 13 bases between them. The CDR3 DNA is TGTGCCAGTAGTCCGAGGGGATTCGGCAATCAGCCCCAGCATTTT. This translates into CASSPRGFGNQPQHF. The full variable domain, rest sourced from reference TRBV19 and TRBJ1-5, is DGGITQSPKYLFRKEGQNVTLSCEQNLNHDAMYWYRQDPGQGLRLIYYSQIVNDFQKGDIAEGYSVSREKKESFPLTVTSAQKNPTAFYLCASSPRGFGNQPQHFGDGTRLSIL.

V usage is TRBV27 and J usage is TRBJ2-7; no definite D call. The CDR3 runs 15 residues. Deletions cut 3 bases from V and 0 bases from J, with 12 bases between. The V gene's germline CDR1 is MNHEY and CDR2 SMNVEV (reference sequence). The chain's CDR3 is CASSFGHASSYEQYF. The CDR3, as DNA: TGTGCCAGCAGTTTTGGTCACGCGAGCTCCTACGAGCAGTACTTC.

A few counts support this clone. This chain connects TRBV29-1 to TRBJ2-7; 7 bases align to TRBD1. With V trimmed by 3 bases and J by 0 bases, 5 bases remained unmatched. The germline CDR1 and CDR2 sequences are SQVTM and ANQGSEA. This CDR3 contains 14 residues. CDR3 nucleotide sequence: TGCAGCGTTGACACAGGGGCGAGCTCCTACGAGCAGTACTTC. It specifies CSVDTGASSYEQYF.

Only a few counts were recorded for this clone. V is TRBV29-1 and J is TRBJ1-5, with a possible D match to TRBD1 (6 bases). V was pared by 5 bases and J by 6 bases, with 14 bases between. Germline V gene lookup returns CDR1 SQVTM and CDR2 ANQGSEA. The CDR3 is made up of 13 amino acids. The CDR3 protein is CSVSQGQFQPQHF. The CDR3 DNA is TGCAGCGTTTCGCAGGGGCAGTTTCAGCCCCAGCATTTT. The full variable domain, its missing parts supplied by reference TRBV29-1 and TRBJ1-5, is SAVISQKPSRDICQRGTSLTIQCQVDSQVTMMFWYRQQPGQSLTLIATANQGSEATYESGFVIDKFPISRPNLTFSTLTVSNMSPEDSSIYLCSVSQGQFQPQHFGDGTRLSIL.

In DNA, the CDR3 is TGTGCCAGCAGGGCGCCAGGGCCTTATGGCTACACCTTC. It translates to CASRAPGPYGYTF. The rearrangement links TRBV27 to TRBJ1-2; possible D gene TRBD1, 5 bases. CDR3 size: 13 residues. Trimming took off 6 bases at V and 5 bases at J, with 13 bases between the two ends. The germline gives CDR1 MNHEY, CDR2 SMNVEV (reference sequence).

A few counts support this clone. This sequence joins TRBV6-5 and TRBJ1-5; TRBD1 agrees at 7 bases. Germline trimming cut 6 bases from V and 5 bases from J; bases unmatched to any gene: 4. The CDR3 is made up of 13 amino acids. CDR1 is MNHEY and CDR2 is SVGAGI in the germline V gene. The CDR3 nucleotides are TGTGCCAGCAGGACAGGGTTGGATCAGCCCCAGCATTTT. Residues: CASRTGLDQPQHF.

The chain couples TRBV6-1 to TRBJ2-5; D call uncertain. Germline lookup yields CDR1 MNHNS and CDR2 SASEGT. This CDR3 has 12 amino acids. V was trimmed by 8 bases and J by 2 bases, leaving 9 bases between them. This CDR3 is CASGRRQETQYF. As DNA, the CDR3 is TGTGCCAGCGGTCGGCGGCAAGAGACCCAGTACTTC.

The V and J genes are TRBV29-1 and TRBJ1-2, with D perhaps TRBD1 (5 bases). The V gene lost 4 bases and the J gene lost 4 bases, with 13 bases spanning the gap. This CDR3 has 13 amino acids. Germline V CDR1 and CDR2: SQVTM, ANQGSEA. In DNA form, the CDR3 reads TGCAGCGTTGGGCTCGGGGCGAGCTATGGCTACACCTTC. Translated: CSVGLGASYGYTF. Variable domain in full (rest from reference TRBV29-1 and TRBJ1-2): SAVISQKPSRDICQRGTSLTIQCQVDSQVTMMFWYRQQPGQSLTLIATANQGSEATYESGFVIDKFPISRPNLTFSTLTVSNMSPEDSSIYLCSVGLGASYGYTFGSGTRLTVV.

This clone was picked up a small number of times. The chain employs TRBV11-2 and TRBJ2-7; unclear D gene. CDR3 length equals 14 residues. The germline CDR1 and CDR2 sequences are SGHAT and FQNNGV. The V and J ends lost 5 bases and 3 bases respectively, with 14 bases between them. DNA for the CDR3: TGTGCCAGCAGCCCAAACCCGACGAGCTACGAGCAGTACTTC. It codes for CASSPNPTSYEQYF. The full variable domain, rest sourced from reference TRBV11-2 and TRBJ2-7, is EAGVAQSPRYKIIEKRQSVAFWCNPISGHATLYWYQQILGQGPKLLIQFQNNGVVDDSQLPKDRFSAERLKGVDSTLKIQPAKLEDSAVYLCASSPNPTSYEQYFGPGTRLTVT.

The J gene is TRBJ2-5, the V gene TRBV30; 9 nucleotides align to TRBD1. The CDR3 is made up of 15 amino acids. After removal of 0 bases from V and 2 bases from J, the junction contained 4 bases not matched to a gene. CDR1 and CDR2 from the germline V gene are GTSNPN and SVGIG (reference sequence). CDR3 region: CAWSVLGQGQETQYF. The CDR3 DNA reads TGTGCCTGGAGTGTTTTGGGACAGGGACAAGAGACCCAGTACTTC.

The V and J genes are TRBV29-1 and TRBJ1-1; D perhaps matches TRBD1 (6 bases). The CDR3 consists of 14 residues. CDR1 and CDR2 from the germline V gene are SQVTM and ANQGSEA. Trimming left V 2 bases short and J 4 bases short, with 14 bases between. The chain's CDR3 is CSVETAGVRTEAFF. DNA for the CDR3: TGCAGCGTTGAAACAGCAGGGGTGCGCACTGAAGCTTTCTTT.

The genes are TRBV29-1 and TRBJ1-1, with D unclear. Per germline, CDR1 SQVTM and CDR2 ANQGSEA. This CDR3 comprises 13 residues. V gave up 4 bases and J gave up 7 bases, with 16 bases separating them. The DNA of the CDR3 is TGCAGCGTTGGCCGGCTCTCGGACCTTGAAGCTTTCTTT. Protein product: CSVGRLSDLEAFF.

The chain has TRBV7-2 and TRBJ1-2; no reliable D call. Germline V CDR1 and CDR2: SGHTA, FQGNSA. Trimming took 0 bases from V and 0 from J, leaving 8 bases between them. This CDR3 region has 15 residues. CDR3 DNA: TGTGCCAGCAGCTTAGCGAAAGTCTCTAACTATGGCTACACCTTC. Protein product: CASSLAKVSNYGYTF.

This clone was observed once. V gene TRBV5-6 combines with J gene TRBJ2-5; 8 nucleotides match TRBD2. Germline assignment: CDR1 SGHDT and CDR2 YYEEEE. Trimming took 1 base from V and 4 from J; bases not matched to a gene: 6. The CDR3 extends over 15 amino acids. This chain's CDR3 is CASSLSRAGGETQYF. For the CDR3, the DNA is TGTGCCAGCAGCTTGAGTAGGGCGGGGGGAGAGACCCAGTACTTC.

CDR3 region: CSAQTGGSGTEAFF. CDR3 DNA sequence: TGCAGCGCCCAGACAGGGGGCAGCGGCACTGAAGCTTTCTTT. The rearrangement joins TRBV29-1 to TRBJ1-1, with 10 bases that match TRBD1. Per the germline V gene, CDR1 is SQVTM and CDR2 is ANQGSEA. V was pared by 7 bases and J by 4 bases, with 9 bases of the junction left unmatched. The CDR3 loop spans 14 amino acids.

This clone was found a few times. The chain carries TRBV4-1 and TRBJ1-1; D unresolved. CDR3 length: 14 amino acids. Germline V gives CDR1 MGHRA, CDR2 YSYEKL. Deletions cut 4 bases from V and 2 bases from J, with 11 bases between. DNA of the CDR3: TGCGCCAGCAGCCGCGGACCGCTAAACACTGAAGCTTTCTTT. It yields the protein CASSRGPLNTEAFF.

The chain couples TRBV4-1 to TRBJ1-2; 7 bases fit TRBD1. Germline-derived CDR1 and CDR2 are MGHRA and YSYEKL. CDR3 size: 15 residues. V dropped 4 bases and J dropped 8; count of bases not matched to a gene: 13. This CDR3 is CASSRTFKGAGGYTF. The CDR3, as DNA: TGCGCCAGCAGCCGGACCTTTAAGGGGGCGGGAGGCTACACCTTC.

This chain connects TRBV10-3 to TRBJ2-1; 11 nucleotides align to TRBD2. The CDR3 runs 16 residues. Germline V gene sequence: CDR1 ENHRY, CDR2 SYGVKD. The trim removed 2 bases at V and 7 bases at J, leaving 7 bases unmatched. The chain's CDR3 is CAISEQVLAGENEQFF. In DNA, the CDR3 is TGTGCCATCAGTGAGCAGGTACTAGCGGGGGAAAATGAGCAGTTCTTC.

Regarding this clone: One end of the junction is discordant with germline, which a read error may explain. The CDR3 is CASSDRDVFSHEQYF. CDR3 DNA sequence: TGTGCCAGCAGTGACCGGGACGTCTTCTCCCACGAGCAGTACTTC. The rearrangement links TRBV25-1 to TRBJ2-7; D is possibly TRBD1 or TRBD2 (5 bases each). The CDR3 is 15 amino acids. From germline, CDR1 is MGHDK and CDR2 SYGVNS.